This T cell receptor (beta chain) is from a study of T cells in Graves' hyperthyroidism and ophthalmopathy. Hyperthyroidism, newly diagnosed and lasting under 2 months, affected patients aged 18 to 65. Pregnant or lactating patients were excluded, as were those with uncontrolled infection or other autoimmune disease. The sample holds a few counts of this clonotype. Per the germline V gene, CDR1 is GTSNPN and CDR2 is SVGIG (reference sequence). V lost 3 bases, J lost 5 bases, and 16 bases lay in between. The CDR3 is 14 amino acids. RNA transcripts yielded amplified TCR beta CDR3 regions. The HTBI primer set drove a first-round RT-PCR of the TCR CDR3. TCRdb re-derived calls from the multiplex PCR reads in MiXCR, one entry per CDR3 protein. The repertoire consists of around 440,000 distinct CDR3 sequences, with 15% to 18% occurring once and the leading ten covering 7.5% to 8%.

This chain connects TRBV30 to TRBJ1-2; D not resolved. This sequence was found in a woman younger than 30 with Graves' hyperthyroidism. What was sequenced was blood. The CDR3 region is CAWSEIERGYGYTF. The CDR3 DNA reads as TGTGCCTGGAGCGAAATAGAGAGAGGATATGGCTACACCTTC. The whole variable domain, remainder taken from reference TRBV30 and TRBJ1-2, is SQTIHQWPATLVQPVGSPLSLECTVEGTSNPNLYWYRQAAGRGLQLLFYSVGIGQISSEVPQNLSASRPQDRQFILSSKKLLLSDSGFYLCAWSEIERGYGYTFGSGTRLTVV.